Presented here are 23 T cell receptor beta chains from one specimen sequenced in a study of cytomegalovirus exposure and HLA in healthy donors. This PCR relied on a set of 60 Vbeta primers and 13 Jbeta primers. This table comes from immunoSEQ multiplex PCR, and its TCRdb copy is limited to in-frame clones, with some not included. The repertoire holds around 140,000 clones, approximately 72% seen once, with approximately 6.5% in the top ten. Sequenced sample: PBMCs. The receptors derive from a woman in her fifties or sixties in good health and CMV-seronegative.

The chain carries TRBV15 and TRBJ2-2; D gene uncertain. CDR3 length: 13 amino acids. Germline loops: CDR1 LNHNV, CDR2 YYDKDF (reference sequence). V gave up 0 bases and J gave up 9 bases, with 8 bases separating them. CDR3 sequence: CATSRDPSRELFF. Written as DNA, the CDR3 is TGTGCCACCAGCAGAGATCCCTCCCGGGAGCTGTTTTTT.

This clone was detected a few times. CDR3 DNA: TGCAGCGTTGAAGGCGACAGTCGGGGAAACACCATATATTTT. Protein sequence: CSVEGDSRGNTIYF. The genes are TRBV29-1 and TRBJ1-3; D might be TRBD1 (5 bases). Trimming took off 1 base at V and 4 bases at J, with 11 bases between the two ends. Germline V gene lookup returns CDR1 SQVTM and CDR2 ANQGSEA. The CDR3 totals 14 residues.

This clone showed up just once. The J gene is TRBJ1-1, the V gene TRBV19, with 12 bases lining up with TRBD1. Germline V CDR1 and CDR2: LNHDA, SQIVND (reference sequence). V lost 5 bases to trimming and J lost 4 bases; unmatched junction nucleotides: 11. The CDR3 is 17 amino acids. CDR3 region: CASSPGTGGAASTEAFF. The DNA for the CDR3 is TGTGCCAGTAGTCCTGGGACAGGGGGCGCCGCGAGCACTGAAGCTTTCTTT.

The chain combines TRBV5-6 with TRBJ2-5; 10 bases line up with TRBD1. This CDR3 is built from 15 residues. J lost 1 base, V lost 3 bases, and 3 bases had no gene match. Germline lookup yields CDR1 SGHDT and CDR2 YYEEEE. The CDR3 coding sequence is TGTGCCAGCAGCTGGACAGGGGGAGTCCAAGAGACCCAGTACTTC. It yields the protein CASSWTGGVQETQYF. The full variable domain, in which reference TRBV5-6 and TRBJ2-5 provide the parts outside the CDR3, is DAGVTQSPTHLIKTRGQQVTLRCSPKSGHDTVSWYQQALGQGPQFIFQYYEEEERQRGNFPDRFSGHQFPNYSSELNVNALLLGDSALYLCASSWTGGVQETQYFGPGTRLLVL.

The rearrangement links TRBV29-1 to TRBJ2-7; TRBD1 matches 7 bases. This CDR3 comprises 13 residues. V lost 7 bases to trimming and J lost 2 bases; unmatched junction nucleotides: 8. CDR1 and CDR2 from the germline V gene are SQVTM and ANQGSEA. The CDR3 bases are TGCAGCGCTTGGACAGGAGAGGCCTACGAGCAGTACTTC. Its translation is CSAWTGEAYEQYF.

The V call is TRBV5-1, the J call TRBJ2-7; 7 bases map to TRBD2. This CDR3 region has 16 residues. V shed 4 bases, J shed 0 bases, and the junction held 10 bases outside the gene matches. The germline CDR1 and CDR2 sequences are SGHRS and YFSETQ. The CDR3 region has the DNA TGCGCCAGCAGCCTGGGCGGGACTACCAGCTCCTACGAGCAGTACTTC. It specifies CASSLGGTTSSYEQYF.

The chain carries TRBV7-2 and TRBJ2-5, with TRBD1 as a possible D gene (5 bases). This CDR3 region has 13 residues. V dropped 5 bases and J dropped 7 bases, with 14 bases sitting between them. Per germline, CDR1 SGHTA and CDR2 FQGNSA. CDR3 bases: TGTGCCAGCAGCCCTACAGGCCCCGGGACCCAGTACTTC. It codes for CASSPTGPGTQYF.

The V and J genes are TRBV5-8 and TRBJ2-1; TRBD2 agrees at 7 bases. CDR3 length: 14 residues. Trimming cost V 4 bases and J 7 bases; bases outside gene matches: 8. Per germline, CDR1 SGHTS and CDR2 YDEGEE. CDR3: CASSPGLGFNEQFF. The CDR3 DNA reads as TGTGCCAGCAGCCCTGGACTAGGATTTAATGAGCAGTTCTTC.

This chain joins TRBV5-4 and TRBJ2-2; TRBD1 matches 7 bases. The CDR3 consists of 15 residues. CDR1 is SGHNT and CDR2 is YYREEE in the germline V gene (reference sequence). The ends lost 0 bases at V and 4 bases at J; junction bases unmatched: 3. The CDR3 region has the DNA TGTGCCAGCAGCTTGGTGGGACAGACCACCGGGGAGCTGTTTTTT. Translating gives CASSLVGQTTGELFF.

The chain carries TRBV7-2 and TRBJ2-3, with TRBD2 as a possible D gene (6 bases). The germline V gene encodes CDR1 SGHTA and CDR2 FQGNSA. V lost 5 bases to trimming and J lost 3 bases, with 18 bases between them. The CDR3 has 16 amino acids. CDR3 sequence reads: CASSTTLGEATDTQYF. In DNA form, the CDR3 reads TGTGCCAGCAGCACAACACTCGGGGAGGCAACAGATACGCAGTATTTT.

The chain links TRBV10-2 to TRBJ2-3, with D perhaps matching TRBD2 (5 bases). Germline V gene sequence: CDR1 WSHSY, CDR2 SAAADI. Trimming took off 4 bases at V and 4 bases at J, with 15 bases between the two ends. The CDR3 contains 15 residues. The CDR3 loop is CASSVLGENADTQYF. CDR3 nucleotide sequence: TGCGCCAGCAGTGTACTAGGCGAAAACGCAGATACGCAGTATTTT.

The chain uses TRBV19 and TRBJ1-6, with D perhaps matching TRBD1 (5 bases). V lost 5 bases, J lost 7 bases, and 12 bases lay in between. The CDR3 is made up of 14 amino acids. Germline V gene sequence: CDR1 LNHDA, CDR2 SQIVND (reference sequence). The CDR3 is CASSGGEANSPLHF. The CDR3 DNA sequence: TGTGCCAGTAGTGGAGGGGAGGCAAATTCACCCCTCCACTTT.

This clone was seen only once. This chain uses TRBV4-2 with TRBJ2-2; 7 positions match TRBD2. CDR3 length: 17 amino acids. The J segment lost 0 bases and the V segment lost 4 bases, leaving 8 bases of the junction unmatched. The germline V gene encodes CDR1 LGHNA and CDR2 YNFKEQ. The CDR3 sequence: CASSPTSGGTNTGELFF. The DNA for the CDR3 is TGTGCCAGCAGCCCCACCTCGGGAGGCACGAACACCGGGGAGCTGTTTTTT.

The V call is TRBV6-1, the J call TRBJ1-3; D remains ambiguous. Germline V lookup: CDR1 MNHNS, CDR2 SASEGT. V shed 0 bases and J shed 4 bases, with 7 bases lying between them. CDR3 length: 14 residues. Written as DNA, the CDR3 is TGTGCCAGCAGTGAAGCGCCCAGGGGAAACACCATATATTTT. This codes for CASSEAPRGNTIYF.

This chain links TRBV14 with TRBJ1-2; maybe TRBD1 (6 bases). The germline V gene encodes CDR1 SGHDN and CDR2 FVKESK. This CDR3 region has 17 residues. Deletions cut 4 bases from V and 0 bases from J, with 18 bases between. CDR3 loop: CASSLQGPTLSNYGYTF. The CDR3 bases are TGTGCCAGCAGCCTACAGGGTCCTACCCTCTCTAACTATGGCTACACCTTC.

This sequence joins TRBV15 and TRBJ2-5, with 10 bases that match TRBD1. After removal of 4 bases from V and 5 bases from J, the junction contained 7 bases not matched to a gene. The CDR3 runs to 15 residues. Germline-derived CDR1 and CDR2 are LNHNV and YYDKDF (reference sequence). CDR3 nucleotide sequence: TGTGCCACCAGCACCCAGACAGGGGGCTTGGAGACCCAGTACTTC. Translated, it gives CATSTQTGGLETQYF.

Remarks on this clone: The sample holds other DNA sequences that translate to the same CDR3. The rearrangement joins TRBV2 to TRBJ1-5; possible D gene TRBD1, 5 bases. This CDR3 region has 14 residues. Per the germline V gene, CDR1 is SNHLY and CDR2 is FYNNEI. V lost 2 bases and J 7 bases, leaving 12 bases between the germline ends. As DNA, the CDR3 is TGTGCCAGCAGTGAATACGCAGGGAACCAGCCCCAGCATTTT. Its translation: CASSEYAGNQPQHF.

The chain uses TRBV5-1 and TRBJ1-6; D not certain. The CDR3 has 13 amino acids. The germline V gene has CDR1 SGHRS and CDR2 YFSETQ. The V end lost 1 base, the J end lost 9 bases, and 8 bases lay between the germline ends. The CDR3 region is CASSLTASSPLHF. The CDR3 bases are TGCGCCAGCAGCTTGACAGCATCTTCACCCCTCCACTTT.

The chain couples TRBV5-1 to TRBJ1-1; 10 bases match TRBD1. The CDR3 is 15 amino acids. CDR1 is SGHRS and CDR2 is YFSETQ in the germline V gene. With V trimmed by 3 bases and J by 7 bases, 9 bases remained unmatched. The CDR3 is CASSSSTGGAIEAFF. The CDR3 nucleotides read TGCGCCAGCAGCTCGTCGACAGGGGGCGCGATTGAAGCTTTCTTT.

Only one count was recorded for this clone. CDR3 loop: CASSYDRVTDTQYF. CDR3 coding DNA: TGCGCCAGCAGCTATGACAGGGTAACAGATACGCAGTATTTT. The rearrangement uses TRBV5-1 and TRBJ2-3; 7 bases map to TRBD1. J lost 3 bases, V lost 3 bases, and 4 bases had no gene match. CDR1 is SGHRS, CDR2 YFSETQ, per germline. CDR3 length: 14 amino acids.

The rearrangement uses TRBV5-1 and TRBJ1-5; 8 bases are a match to TRBD1. Germline V gene data show CDR1 as SGHRS and CDR2 as YFSETQ. V dropped 4 bases and J dropped 1; count of bases not matched to a gene: 4. The CDR3 contains 15 residues. The CDR3 sequence is CASSDTGGSNQPQHF. The DNA of the CDR3 is TGCGCCAGCAGCGACACAGGGGGAAGCAATCAGCCCCAGCATTTT.

CDR3 bases: TGTGCCAGCAGGCCCAGACAGGGGGGAAGGGAAAAACTGTTTTTT. This translates into CASRPRQGGREKLFF. This chain links TRBV28 with TRBJ1-4; 9 bases agree with TRBD1. The CDR3 is 15 amino acids. Germline lookup yields CDR1 MDHEN and CDR2 SYDVKM. V shed 6 bases, J shed 8 bases, and the junction held 10 bases outside the gene matches. The entire variable domain, with the rest obtained from reference TRBV28 and TRBJ1-4, is as follows: DVKVTQSSRYLVKRTGEKVFLECVQDMDHENMFWYRQDPGLGLRLIYFSYDVKMKEKGDIPEGYSVSREKKERFSLILESASTNQTSMYLCASRPRQGGREKLFFGSGTQLSVL.

This chain links TRBV7-2 with TRBJ2-5; the match to TRBD2 covers 9 bases. The CDR3 totals 15 residues. Germline CDR1 and CDR2: SGHTA and FQGNSA. The J segment lost 4 bases and the V segment lost 1 base, leaving 4 bases of the junction unmatched. CDR3 nucleotide sequence: TGTGCCAGCAGCTTAGGGCTAGCGGGAAGAGAGACCCAGTACTTC. Its protein is CASSLGLAGRETQYF.